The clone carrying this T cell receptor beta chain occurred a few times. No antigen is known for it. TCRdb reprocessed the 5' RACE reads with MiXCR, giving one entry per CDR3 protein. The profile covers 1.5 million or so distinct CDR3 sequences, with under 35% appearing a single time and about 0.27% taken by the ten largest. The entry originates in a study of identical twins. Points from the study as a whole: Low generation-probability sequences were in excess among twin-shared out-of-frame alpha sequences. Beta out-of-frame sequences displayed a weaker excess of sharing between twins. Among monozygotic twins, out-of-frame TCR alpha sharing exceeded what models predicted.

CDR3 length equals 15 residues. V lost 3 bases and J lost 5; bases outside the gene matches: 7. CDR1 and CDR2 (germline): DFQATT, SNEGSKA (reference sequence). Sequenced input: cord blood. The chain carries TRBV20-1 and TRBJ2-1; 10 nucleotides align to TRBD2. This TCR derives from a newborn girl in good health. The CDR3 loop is CSARFPGTSDNEQFF. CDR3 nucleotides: TGCAGTGCTAGGTTCCCCGGGACTAGCGACAATGAGCAGTTCTTC.